This T cell receptor (beta chain) was recorded in a study of OX40 agonist ivuxolimab in advanced cancers. Points on this clone: Its antigen is not identified.

Autoimmune disease history or systemic immunosuppression meant exclusion. The repertoire was sequenced with immunoSEQ multiplex PCR; TCRdb's copy has only in-frame clones and lacks some. This table has about 69,000 clones, 80% to 85% appearing once. Notes on the study in general: In the 0.1 to 3.0 mg/kg range, CD4+ and CD8+ blood T cells had expanded clonally by week 6. Relative to CD4+ cells, CD8+ T cells on average had more expanded clones. Antigens targeted by the expanded peripheral T cells were not determined.

The sequenced sample was CD4+ or CD8+ T cells sorted from blood, obtained in a trial of the OX40 agonist ivuxolimab. This clonotype was sampled from an adult with an advanced solid tumor such as melanoma, head and neck, liver or kidney cancer.

This CDR3 is CASSHDRETNSPLHF. As DNA, the CDR3 is TGTGCCAGCTCACACGACAGGGAAACGAATTCACCCCTCCACTTT. The chain links TRBV18 to TRBJ1-6; TRBD1 matches at 7 bases. The germline V gene has CDR1 KGHSH and CDR2 LQKENI. V trimming: 4 bases; J trimming: 7 bases; junction bases outside the gene matches: 7. The CDR3 consists of 15 residues.